This TCR beta chain was found in a study of a mutant IDH1 vaccine in newly diagnosed glioma. Study outcomes and limitations: The vaccine induced immune responses, and these occurred in approximately 94% of patients.

As for time point: week 23, last vaccination. Each dose delivered 300 ug of mutant IDH1 20-mer peptide subcutaneously with imiquimod. The donors' diagnosis was new WHO grade 3 or 4 astrocytoma that was IDH1-mutant and ATRX-lost. Remarks on this clone: No antigen is known for it.

The CDR3 has 15 amino acids. V was pared by 1 base and J by 2 bases, with 3 bases of the junction left unmatched. CDR1 and CDR2 from the germline V gene are SEHNR and FQNEAQ (reference sequence). Using immunoSEQ multiplex PCR, the repertoire was profiled, and TCRdb retains in-frame clones only, with some absent. The sample shows 40,000 to 45,000 clones, about 75% of them seen only once. The specimen was PBMCs, collected from a glioma patient whose treatment included an IDH1 peptide vaccine. The rearrangement links TRBV7-9 to TRBJ2-5, with 8 bases identical to TRBD2. The TCR comes from a man aged 50 or older with glioma. CDR3 in DNA: TGTGCCAGCAGCTTAGGGGTAGCGGGACAAGAGACCCAGTACTTC. Its translation is CASSLGVAGQETQYF.